The 26 T cell receptor beta chains below all came from one sample that was sequenced in a study of early T cells in non-severe SARS-CoV-2 infection. TCRdb fed the 5' RACE reads into MiXCR, producing one record per CDR3 protein. This sample has 50,000 or so distinct CDR3 sequences, with 10% to 15% found just once. Sequenced material: whole blood. The source is an adult who was a healthcare worker with PCR-confirmed SARS-CoV-2 infection or an uninfected control (not recorded which).

This clonotype was counted at least ten times. The CDR3 nucleotides read TGTGCCAGCAGCCTAAGACAGGATAATAATTCACCCCTCCACTTT. This sequence encodes CASSLRQDNNSPLHF. The V and J genes are TRBV9 and TRBJ1-6, with D possibly being TRBD1 (6 bases). The CDR3 totals 15 residues. Germline loops: CDR1 SGDLS, CDR2 YYNGEE. The V gene lost 4 bases and the J gene lost 5 bases, with 13 bases spanning the gap.

This clonotype was seen repeatedly, ten times or more. The chain couples TRBV20-1 to TRBJ1-5, with TRBD1 matching 7 bases. V lost 2 bases, J lost 11 bases, and 12 bases stayed unmatched. The CDR3 contains 14 residues. CDR1 is DFQATT and CDR2 is SNEGSKA in the germline V gene (reference sequence). The CDR3 is CSARWSGGRESQHF. The CDR3 DNA reads TGCAGTGCTAGATGGTCAGGGGGGCGCGAGTCCCAGCATTTT.

This clonotype was seen at least ten times. This sequence joins TRBV18 and TRBJ1-2; 8 nucleotides align to TRBD1. Trimming took 3 bases from V and 6 from J; bases not matched to a gene: 9. The CDR3 covers 15 residues. The germline CDR1 and CDR2 sequences are KGHSH and LQKENI. The CDR3 sequence: CASSPYTDRGHGYTF. In nucleotides, the CDR3 is TGTGCCAGCTCACCTTACACCGACAGGGGCCATGGCTACACCTTC.

This clonotype was counted at least ten times. CDR3 loop: CASSPGQGEGQPQHF. In nucleotides, the CDR3 is TGTGCCAGCTCACCGGGACAGGGGGAAGGACAGCCCCAGCATTTT. This rearrangement joins TRBV18 to TRBJ1-5; 11 nucleotides agree with TRBD1. Looked up from germline, CDR1 is KGHSH and CDR2 is LQKENI. The CDR3 consists of 15 residues. Trimming cost V 3 bases and J 7 bases; bases outside gene matches: 5.

The chain employs TRBV6-2 or TRBV6-3 and TRBJ2-2; 7 bases map to TRBD1. Trimming took 5 bases from V and 4 from J; bases not matched to a gene: 7. The germline CDR1 and CDR2 sequences are MNHEY and SVGEGT. This CDR3 has 15 residues. This chain's CDR3 is CASSQSQGSTGELFF. CDR3 in DNA: TGTGCCAGCAGTCAGTCACAGGGGAGCACCGGGGAGCTGTTTTTT.

This chain connects TRBV29-1 to TRBJ1-1; D not resolved. Germline V gives CDR1 SQVTM, CDR2 ANQGSEA. This CDR3 has 14 residues. The ends were cut back, 7 bases at V and 1 base at J, with 16 bases in the middle. The CDR3 reads CSALGAQQNTEAFF. CDR3 DNA: TGCAGCGCCTTGGGTGCGCAGCAGAACACTGAAGCTTTCTTT.

This clonotype has ten or more counts. The J gene is TRBJ2-2, the V gene TRBV5-4, with TRBD2 matching over 13 bases. There are 16 residues in the CDR3. Looked up from germline, CDR1 is SGHNT and CDR2 is YYREEE (reference sequence). V was clipped by 4 bases and J by 3 bases; unmatched bases: 3. The CDR3 DNA reads TGTGCCAGCAGCCAAGGACTAGCGGGAGACACCGGGGAGCTGTTTTTT. Translating gives CASSQGLAGDTGELFF.

This clonotype appeared a few times. The V gene is TRBV19, the J gene TRBJ1-2, with 8 bases identical to TRBD1. CDR3 length: 14 residues. CDR1 LNHDA and CDR2 SQIVND come from the germline V gene (reference sequence). Losses at the gene ends were 7 bases for V and 4 bases for J; bases not matched to a gene: 8. Here the CDR3 reads CASTPRGQGYGYTF. In DNA, the CDR3 is TGTGCCAGTACCCCCCGAGGACAGGGCTATGGCTACACCTTC.

CDR3 amino acids: CASSKTGRNTEAFF. The CDR3 nucleotides read TGTGCCAGCAGTAAAACAGGGAGAAACACTGAAGCTTTCTTT. The genes are TRBV6-2 or TRBV6-3 and TRBJ1-1, with D possibly matching TRBD1 (6 bases). The germline V gene has CDR1 MNHEY and CDR2 SVGEGT. Trimming removed 5 bases from V and 2 bases from J, with 12 bases in between. The CDR3 is 14 residues long.

This clonotype turned up a few times. The chain is built from TRBV6-2 or TRBV6-3 and TRBJ1-2; D not resolved. Germline V gene data show CDR1 as MNHEY and CDR2 as SVGEGT. The CDR3 extends over 12 amino acids. V dropped 6 bases and J dropped 5 bases, with 10 bases sitting between them. The DNA of the CDR3 is TGTGCCAGCAGGATTGGACGGTATGGCTACACCTTC. It codes for CASRIGRYGYTF.

This clonotype showed up just a few times. The V call is TRBV7-6, the J call TRBJ2-5; 8 nucleotides match TRBD2. J was trimmed by 4 bases and V by 4 bases; bases with no gene match: 8. The CDR3 consists of 15 residues. CDR1 is SGHVS, CDR2 FNYEAQ, per germline. CDR3 nucleotide sequence: TGTGCCAGCAGCTGGAACCCCCTAGCGGGAGAGACCCAGTACTTC. Protein: CASSWNPLAGETQYF.

In this sample, this clonotype turned up many times. The chain uses TRBV9 and TRBJ2-7; D perhaps matches TRBD1 (5 bases). The CDR3 length is 12 residues. Germline assignment: CDR1 SGDLS and CDR2 YYNGEE. Trimming stripped 4 bases from V and 6 bases from J, with 11 bases between. The CDR3 DNA follows: TGTGCCAGCAGCCCCCTAGGGGCCGAGCAGTACTTC. Amino acid sequence: CASSPLGAEQYF.

This clonotype was picked up many times. The chain uses TRBV6-5 and TRBJ2-3; TRBD1 matches at 7 bases. Losses at the gene ends were 4 bases for V and 2 bases for J; bases not matched to a gene: 6. Germline lookup yields CDR1 MNHEY and CDR2 SVGAGI. This CDR3 has 15 amino acids. The CDR3 bases are TGTGCCAGCAGTTTCGGACAGGTCGACACAGATACGCAGTATTTT. As protein: CASSFGQVDTDTQYF.

The CDR3 loop is CASRPGQGAYEQYF. For the CDR3, the DNA is TGTGCCAGCAGACCGGGACAGGGGGCCTACGAGCAGTACTTC. The chain is built from TRBV6-5 and TRBJ2-7; 11 bases agree with TRBD1. J was trimmed by 2 bases and V by 6 bases; bases with no gene match: 3. CDR1 is MNHEY and CDR2 is SVGAGI in the germline V gene. There are 14 residues in the CDR3.

As for this clonotype: With a much larger clone just one base away, this may be a read error. This rearrangement joins TRBV3-1 to TRBJ2-1; the D is unclear. The CDR3 has 18 residues. Looked up from germline, CDR1 is LGHDT and CDR2 is YNNKEL (reference sequence). Trimming pared 3 bases from V and 0 bases from J, leaving 18 bases between. The CDR3 DNA reads as TGTGCCAGCAGCCATGTATTTTCTATCCATAGCTCCTACAATGAGCAGTTCTTC. Its translation is CASSHVFSIHSSYNEQFF.

The gene calls are TRBV20-1 and TRBJ1-1; D might be TRBD1 (5 bases). The germline V gene encodes CDR1 DFQATT and CDR2 SNEGSKA (reference sequence). Trimming pared 6 bases from V and 12 bases from J, leaving 17 bases between. CDR3 length equals 11 residues. The CDR3 nucleotides read TGCAGTGCATTCCCAGGGAGTGGACCTTTCTTT. Translated, it gives CSAFPGSGPFF.

The chain uses TRBV28 and TRBJ2-5; unclear D gene. This CDR3 is built from 13 residues. Germline V CDR1 and CDR2: MDHEN, SYDVKM. V gave up 5 bases and J gave up 2 bases, with 9 bases separating them. CDR3 bases: TGTGCCAGCAGTCTACCGGCTCAAGAGACCCAGTACTTC. Translated: CASSLPAQETQYF.

This clonotype was counted only a few times. The chain couples TRBV7-2 to TRBJ2-2; 13 bases agree with TRBD2. The V and J ends lost 5 bases and 5 bases, in that order; junction bases with no gene match: 8. The CDR3 has 17 amino acids. Germline CDR1 SGHTA, CDR2 FQGNSA. The DNA for the CDR3 is TGTGCCAGCAGCGACGGACTAGCGGGAGCTAGGACCGGGGAGCTGTTTTTT. Its protein product is CASSDGLAGARTGELFF.

This chain connects TRBV5-1 to TRBJ1-4; possibly TRBD1 for D (6 bases). The CDR3 spans 14 residues. Trimming cost V 4 bases and J 8 bases, with 15 bases left between them. Germline CDR1 and CDR2: SGHRS and YFSETQ. The CDR3 loop is CASSRSRGNEKLFF. The CDR3 nucleotides are TGCGCCAGCAGCCGAAGCAGGGGAAACGAAAAACTGTTTTTT.

This chain uses TRBV7-2 with TRBJ2-7; TRBD2 matches 8 bases. V gave up 1 base and J gave up 4 bases; unmatched junction bases: 9. The CDR3 sequence is 16 residues long. CDR1 and CDR2 from the germline V gene are SGHTA and FQGNSA. The CDR3 here is CASSLGGTSGGYEQYF. CDR3 DNA sequence: TGTGCCAGCAGCTTAGGCGGTACTAGCGGAGGGTACGAGCAGTACTTC.

In this sample, this clonotype is medium-sized. The chain recombines TRBV12-5 with TRBJ1-4; D gene uncertain. The germline gives CDR1 LGHNT, CDR2 FRNRAP. The CDR3 consists of 13 residues. Trimming left V 7 bases short and J 3 bases short, with 9 bases between. The CDR3, as DNA: TGTGCTAGTGTCTCTGGGTCTAATGAAAAACTGTTTTTT. It specifies CASVSGSNEKLFF. Full variable domain (remainder filled in from reference TRBV12-5 and TRBJ1-4): DARVTQTPRHKVTEMGQEVTMRCQPILGHNTVFWYRQTMMQGLELLAYFRNRAPLDDSGMPKDRFSAEMPDATLATLKIQPSEPRDSAVYFCASVSGSNEKLFFGSGTQLSVL.

This clonotype was seen at least ten times. The chain carries TRBV20-1 and TRBJ1-5; D possibly corresponds to TRBD1 (5 bases). Germline V CDR1 and CDR2: DFQATT, SNEGSKA (reference sequence). V was clipped by 0 bases and J by 0 bases, with 18 bases between them. The CDR3 loop spans 18 amino acids. The CDR3 DNA is TGCAGTGCTAGAGATTTGAGCGGGACTGCCTATAGCAATCAGCCCCAGCATTTT. It yields the protein CSARDLSGTAYSNQPQHF.

The chain combines TRBV5-1 with TRBJ2-5, with 8 bases fitting TRBD1. From germline, CDR1 is SGHRS and CDR2 YFSETQ. CDR3 length: 14 amino acids. With 2 bases clipped from V and 4 bases from J, the junction kept 4 bases outside the gene matches. DNA of the CDR3: TGCGCCAGCAGCTTTGAGGACAGGGTAGAGACCCAGTACTTC. Encoded protein: CASSFEDRVETQYF.

This chain connects TRBV28 to TRBJ2-4; D is undetermined. The length of the CDR3 is 14 residues. CDR1 is MDHEN and CDR2 is SYDVKM in the germline V gene. Trimming took off 7 bases at V and 2 bases at J, with 12 bases between the two ends. This chain's CDR3 is CASTLTATKNIQYF. CDR3 sequence (DNA): TGTGCCAGCACCCTCACCGCTACCAAAAACATTCAGTACTTC.

The chain uses TRBV20-1 and TRBJ2-1; 9 positions match TRBD2. J gave up 4 bases and V 3 bases, and 7 bases lay outside the gene matches. CDR3 size: 15 residues. Per the germline V gene, CDR1 is DFQATT and CDR2 is SNEGSKA (reference sequence). The CDR3: CSASLAGGVYNEQFF. As DNA, the CDR3 is TGCAGTGCTAGTCTTGCGGGGGGGGTATACAATGAGCAGTTCTTC.

This clonotype was recorded a few times. The chain uses TRBV14 and TRBJ2-7; D not certain. The CDR3 spans 15 residues. Germline assignment: CDR1 SGHDN and CDR2 FVKESK. Trimming left V 0 bases short and J 3 bases short, with 12 bases between. The chain's CDR3 is CASSQDIMASYEQYF. Here the CDR3 DNA reads TGTGCCAGCAGCCAAGATATAATGGCAAGCTACGAGCAGTACTTC.